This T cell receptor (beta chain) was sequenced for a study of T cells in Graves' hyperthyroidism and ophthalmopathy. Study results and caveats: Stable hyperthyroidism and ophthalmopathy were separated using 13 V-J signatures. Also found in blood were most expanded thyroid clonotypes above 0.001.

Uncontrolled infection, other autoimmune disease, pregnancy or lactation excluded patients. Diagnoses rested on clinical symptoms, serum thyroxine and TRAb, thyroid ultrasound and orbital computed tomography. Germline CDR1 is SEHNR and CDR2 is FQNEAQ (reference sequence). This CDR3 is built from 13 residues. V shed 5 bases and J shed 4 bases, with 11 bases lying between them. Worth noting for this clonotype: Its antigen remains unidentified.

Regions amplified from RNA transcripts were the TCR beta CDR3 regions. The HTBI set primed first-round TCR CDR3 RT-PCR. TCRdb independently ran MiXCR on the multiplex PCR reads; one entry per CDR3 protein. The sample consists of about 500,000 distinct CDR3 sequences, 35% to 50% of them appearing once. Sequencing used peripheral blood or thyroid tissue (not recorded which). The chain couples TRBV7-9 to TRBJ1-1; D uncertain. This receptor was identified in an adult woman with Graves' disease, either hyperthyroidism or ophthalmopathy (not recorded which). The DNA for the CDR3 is TGTGCCAGCAGCCGCCTGGTTGGCACTGAAGCTTTCTTT. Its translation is CASSRLVGTEAFF.